One and the same sample provided the 28 T cell receptor beta chains below, sequenced in a study of blood T cell repertoires in COVID-19. Assay used: immunoSEQ multiplex PCR; TCRdb lists only in-frame clones, some missing. This sample yields 400,000 to 450,000 clones, of which approximately 90% are seen a single time; over 1.3% belongs to the top ten. Sequencing used peripheral blood. Receptors were obtained from a woman aged 25 to 39 with active or convalescent COVID-19.

V usage is TRBV29-1 and J usage is TRBJ2-3; D is unclear. The CDR3 runs 14 residues. CDR1 is SQVTM and CDR2 is ANQGSEA in the germline V gene. Trimming took 1 base from V and 5 from J, leaving 13 bases between them. CDR3 loop: CSVEGQELVDTQYF. In DNA form, the CDR3 reads TGCAGCGTTGAAGGGCAGGAATTAGTAGATACGCAGTATTTT.

The chain joins TRBV4-2 to TRBJ2-1; possibly TRBD2 for D (6 bases). The CDR3 extends over 17 amino acids. V was pared by 3 bases and J by 0 bases, with 15 bases between. Germline V gene lookup returns CDR1 LGHNA and CDR2 YNFKEQ. Written as DNA, the CDR3 is TGTGCCAGCAGCCACAAGGGCGCGGGAAGCTCCTACAATGAGCAGTTCTTC. It encodes CASSHKGAGSSYNEQFF.

This sequence joins TRBV6-2 or TRBV6-3 and TRBJ2-7; D is possibly TRBD2 (6 bases). V gave up 2 bases and J gave up 1 base, with 9 bases separating them. CDR3 length equals 14 residues. Germline values: CDR1 MNHEY, CDR2 SVGEGT. The CDR3 protein is CASSYLEGSYEQYF. In nucleotides, the CDR3 is TGTGCCAGCAGTTACCTGGAGGGATCCTACGAGCAGTACTTC.

The J gene is TRBJ2-1, the V gene TRBV27, with 12 bases that match TRBD2. Germline CDR1 and CDR2: MNHEY and SMNVEV (reference sequence). After removal of 5 bases from V and 6 bases from J, the junction contained 8 bases not matched to a gene. CDR3 length: 16 amino acids. The CDR3, as DNA: TGTGCCAGCAGTCCGAGACTAGCGGGAGTGTCCAATGAGCAGTTCTTC. Encoded protein: CASSPRLAGVSNEQFF.

V gene TRBV7-8 combines with J gene TRBJ1-2; unclear D gene. CDR1 and CDR2 from the germline V gene are SGHVS and FQNEAQ. The CDR3 runs to 13 residues. Trimming removed 1 base at V and 8 bases at J, with 11 bases between. CDR3 nucleotide sequence: TGTGCCAGCAGCTTAGTAGAGGGCCTAGGCTACACCTTC. Translating gives CASSLVEGLGYTF.

This chain joins TRBV5-5 and TRBJ2-2, with 7 bases matching TRBD2. CDR1 is SGHKS, CDR2 YYEKEE, per germline (reference sequence). The CDR3 runs 15 residues. Unmatched junction bases numbered 5, after V lost 1 base and J lost 5 bases. CDR3 amino acids: CASSLFREGTGELFF. CDR3 nucleotide sequence: TGTGCCAGCAGCTTGTTCAGGGAGGGGACCGGGGAGCTGTTTTTT.

This rearrangement joins TRBV5-1 to TRBJ1-1; D gene ambiguous. V lost 5 bases and J 2 bases, leaving 16 bases between the germline ends. Germline V gene sequence: CDR1 SGHRS, CDR2 YFSETQ. The CDR3 sequence is 15 residues long. The CDR3 bases are TGCGCCAGCAGGGATCAATTGGGCATCAACACTGAAGCTTTCTTT. This sequence encodes CASRDQLGINTEAFF.

The chain uses TRBV10-3 and TRBJ1-1; D might be TRBD1 (5 bases). Germline-derived CDR1 and CDR2 are ENHRY and SYGVKD. This CDR3 is 14 amino acids long. Trimming left V 0 bases short and J 4 bases short, with 9 bases between. This chain's CDR3 is CAISESDTPTEAFF. The CDR3 nucleotides read TGTGCCATCAGTGAGTCGGACACCCCCACTGAAGCTTTCTTT.

This clone was found a few times. Other DNA variants within this sample encode the same CDR3. The chain links TRBV7-2 to TRBJ1-5; D remains ambiguous. V was shortened by 1 base and J by 1 base, with 8 bases between the two germline ends. Looked up from germline, CDR1 is SGHTA and CDR2 is FQGNSA. The CDR3 runs to 15 residues. The CDR3: CASSLDRPSNQPQHF. The CDR3, as DNA: TGTGCCAGCAGCTTAGACAGACCAAGCAATCAGCCCCAGCATTTT.

Ten or more counts support this clone. This rearrangement joins TRBV3-1 (or the pseudogene TRBV3-2) to TRBJ2-1; D possibly corresponds to TRBD1 (6 bases). The CDR3 is made up of 17 amino acids. CDR1 LGHDT and CDR2 YNNKEL come from the germline V gene (reference sequence). The V and J ends lost 0 bases and 2 bases respectively, with 14 bases between them. This CDR3 is CASSQELGQLPYNEQFF. In DNA form, the CDR3 reads TGTGCCAGCAGCCAAGAACTCGGACAGCTCCCCTACAATGAGCAGTTCTTC.

The chain combines TRBV27 with TRBJ2-7; possibly TRBD2 for D (6 bases). The ends were cut back, 1 base at V and 3 bases at J, with 13 bases in the middle. Germline CDR1 reads MNHEY; CDR2 reads SMNVEV (reference sequence). This CDR3 spans 15 amino acids. The CDR3 nucleotides are TGTGCCAGCAGTTTATTCCCGGGAGCCGGCTACGAGCAGTACTTC. It is translated as CASSLFPGAGYEQYF.

Note on this clone: A read error may account for a junction end that differs from germline. V is TRBV24-1 and J is TRBJ1-1; tentative D call: TRBD1 (6 bases). The CDR3 loop spans 12 amino acids. Germline loops: CDR1 KGHDR, CDR2 SFDVKD. The CDR3 sequence: CATSDLAGVLVW. CDR3 bases: TGTGCCACCAGTGATTTGGCAGGGGTCTTGGTGTGG.

The chain joins TRBV7-9 to TRBJ2-7; possibly TRBD2 for D (6 bases). Trimming removed 4 bases at V and 1 base at J, with 11 bases between. Germline CDR1 and CDR2: SEHNR and FQNEAQ (reference sequence). The CDR3 totals 14 residues. The CDR3 bases are TGTGCCAGCAGCTCCGGGACTCAATCCTACGAGCAGTACTTC. This codes for CASSSGTQSYEQYF.

This chain joins TRBV6-2 or TRBV6-3 and TRBJ2-3; 9 nucleotides match TRBD2. The CDR3 runs to 16 residues. Unmatched junction bases numbered 6, after V lost 2 bases and J lost 3 bases. Germline values: CDR1 MNHEY, CDR2 SVGEGT. The CDR3 loop is CASSYPLAGRTDTQYF. CDR3 coding DNA: TGTGCCAGCAGTTACCCGCTAGCGGGAAGAACAGATACGCAGTATTTT.

The chain recombines TRBV11-2 with TRBJ2-7; no reliable D call. The V and J ends lost 0 bases and 3 bases respectively, with 9 bases between them. CDR3 length equals 14 residues. Germline V gene data show CDR1 as SGHAT and CDR2 as FQNNGV. For the CDR3, the DNA is TGTGCCAGCAGCTTAGAGAGGATGGGCTACGAGCAGTACTTC. Amino acid sequence: CASSLERMGYEQYF.

The chain carries TRBV11-2 and TRBJ1-1; the match to TRBD1 covers 9 bases. The V and J ends lost 5 bases and 2 bases, in that order; junction bases with no gene match: 9. CDR3 length equals 16 residues. Germline lookup yields CDR1 SGHAT and CDR2 FQNNGV. CDR3 protein: CASSPWDRAGNTEAFF. CDR3 nucleotide sequence: TGTGCCAGCAGCCCCTGGGACAGGGCGGGAAACACTGAAGCTTTCTTT.

The V and J genes are TRBV10-3 and TRBJ1-5, with 11 nucleotides matching TRBD1. V dropped 5 bases and J dropped 5; count of bases not matched to a gene: 5. The CDR3 runs 15 residues. Germline loops: CDR1 ENHRY, CDR2 SYGVKD. The DNA for the CDR3 is TGTGCCATCAGTCCGGGACAGGGGGTCGATCAGCCCCAGCATTTT. It codes for CAISPGQGVDQPQHF.

As DNA, the CDR3 is TGTGCCAGCTCACCGCGGGACAGTCCGATGAACACTGAAGCTTTCTTT. Its protein is CASSPRDSPMNTEAFF. The V gene is TRBV18, the J gene TRBJ1-1; 7 nucleotides agree with TRBD1. After removal of 3 bases from V and 0 bases from J, the junction contained 7 bases not matched to a gene. This CDR3 region has 16 residues. Germline V gives CDR1 KGHSH, CDR2 LQKENI.

This sequence joins TRBV4-1 and TRBJ1-2; weak D call: TRBD1 (5 bases). Germline V gives CDR1 MGHRA, CDR2 YSYEKL. V lost 3 bases to trimming and J lost 0 bases, with 20 bases between them. This CDR3 has 18 residues. The CDR3 here is CASSHPDTSISSNYGYTF. The DNA for the CDR3 is TGCGCCAGCAGCCACCCGGACACCTCGATCTCATCTAACTATGGCTACACCTTC.

Remarks on this clone: The junction departs from the called germline gene at one end, perhaps through a read error. V and J are TRBV4-1 and TRBJ1-4, with 9 bases identical to TRBD1. CDR1 is MGHRA and CDR2 is YSYEKL in the germline V gene. This CDR3 has 18 residues. The CDR3 protein is CASSQVLGQGATNEKLFF. The CDR3 DNA reads TGCGCCAGCAGCCAAGTACTGGGACAGGGAGCAACCAATGAAAAACTGTTTTTT.

The J gene is TRBJ1-1, the V gene TRBV19; D call uncertain. Trimming removed 1 base from V and 2 bases from J, with 2 bases in between. The CDR3 consists of 12 residues. From germline, CDR1 is LNHDA and CDR2 SQIVND (reference sequence). CDR3: CASSIVNTEAFF. CDR3 DNA: TGTGCCAGTAGTATAGTAAACACTGAAGCTTTCTTT. Based on the CDR3 plus reference TRBV19 and TRBJ1-1, the full variable domain is DGGITQSPKYLFRKEGQNVTLSCEQNLNHDAMYWYRQDPGQGLRLIYYSQIVNDFQKGDIAEGYSVSREKKESFPLTVTSAQKNPTAFYLCASSIVNTEAFFGQGTRLTVV.

Here the CDR3 DNA reads TGTGCCAGCAGTCCCTCAGCGGGGGGTGAGCAGTTCTTC. As protein: CASSPSAGGEQFF. The chain links TRBV27 to TRBJ2-1; TRBD2 aligns across 9 bases. Germline V lookup: CDR1 MNHEY, CDR2 SMNVEV (reference sequence). The CDR3 length is 13 residues. V was clipped by 5 bases and J by 9 bases; unmatched bases: 5.

The chain joins TRBV4-1 to TRBJ1-1; D unclear. Germline V gene data show CDR1 as MGHRA and CDR2 as YSYEKL. The CDR3 is 14 amino acids. V was pared by 0 bases and J by 1 base, with 6 bases between. CDR3 amino acids: CASSQDGPNTEAFF. The CDR3 DNA follows: TGCGCCAGCAGCCAAGATGGCCCGAACACTGAAGCTTTCTTT.

The chain recombines TRBV19 with TRBJ1-2; 10 bases are shared with TRBD1. Per the germline V gene, CDR1 is LNHDA and CDR2 is SQIVND (reference sequence). The CDR3 totals 17 residues. Trimming cost V 4 bases and J 4 bases; bases outside gene matches: 12. The CDR3 DNA sequence: TGTGCCAGTAGTACTCGACAGGGGGCACCTCGTAGCTATGGCTACACCTTC. Translation gives CASSTRQGAPRSYGYTF.

The chain combines TRBV4-1 with TRBJ1-6, with 8 bases that match TRBD1. CDR3 length: 17 amino acids. Germline CDR1 and CDR2: MGHRA and YSYEKL. Trimming took 1 base from V and 7 from J; bases not matched to a gene: 9. CDR3 bases: TGCGCCAGCAGCCAAGGGAGACAGGGGCCCTCCAATTCACCCCTCCACTTT. The encoded protein is CASSQGRQGPSNSPLHF.

The rearrangement joins TRBV19 to TRBJ1-1; D is unresolved. The CDR3 length is 13 residues. V shed 5 bases and J shed 4 bases, with 11 bases lying between them. Germline CDR1 LNHDA, CDR2 SQIVND (reference sequence). The CDR3 DNA reads TGTGCCAGTAGTCCCTCCGGGGTCACTGAAGCTTTCTTT. Encoded protein: CASSPSGVTEAFF.

The V call is TRBV6-5, the J call TRBJ1-5; 9 bases align to TRBD1. J lost 2 bases, V lost 7 bases, and 3 bases had no gene match. The CDR3 covers 14 residues. CDR1 is MNHEY and CDR2 is SVGAGI in the germline V gene. The CDR3 DNA reads as TGTGCCAGCATGGGACAGGGAGGCAATCAGCCCCAGCATTTT. Its translation is CASMGQGGNQPQHF.

This clone was seen a few times. The same CDR3 can be traced to other DNA sequences in this sample. The chain carries TRBV5-1 and TRBJ1-2; 8 nucleotides line up with TRBD1. The CDR3 covers 15 residues. From germline, CDR1 is SGHRS and CDR2 YFSETQ. Germline trimming cut 2 bases from V and 4 bases from J; bases unmatched to any gene: 7. The DNA for the CDR3 is TGCGCCAGCAGCTTTGGGGCAGGGGGCGGCTATGGCTACACCTTC. It translates to CASSFGAGGGYGYTF. Filled out from reference TRBV5-1 and TRBJ1-2, the complete variable domain reads KAGVTQTPRYLIKTRGQQVTLSCSPISGHRSVSWYQQTPGQGLQFLFEYFSETQRNKGNFPGRFSGRQFSNSRSEMNVSTLELGDSALYLCASSFGAGGGYGYTFGSGTRLTVV.